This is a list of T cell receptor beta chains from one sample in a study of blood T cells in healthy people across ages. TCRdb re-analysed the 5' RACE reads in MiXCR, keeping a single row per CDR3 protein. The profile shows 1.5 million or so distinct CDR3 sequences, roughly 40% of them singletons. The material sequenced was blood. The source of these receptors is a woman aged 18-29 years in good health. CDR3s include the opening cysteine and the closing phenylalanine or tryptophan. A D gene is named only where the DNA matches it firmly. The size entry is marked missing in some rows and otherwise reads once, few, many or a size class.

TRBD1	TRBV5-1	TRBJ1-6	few	CASSAGQGSSPLHF	TGCGCCAGCAGCGCGGGACAGGGCAGTTCACCCCTCCACTTT
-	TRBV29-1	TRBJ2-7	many	CSVEEQENYEQYF	TGCAGCGTTGAGGAACAGGAAAACTACGAGCAGTACTTC
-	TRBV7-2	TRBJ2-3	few	CASSLSSVSTDTQYF	TGTGCCAGCAGCTTAAGCTCGGTTAGCACAGATACGCAGTATTTT
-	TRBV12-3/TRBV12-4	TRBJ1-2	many	CASRLEGGTDGYTF	TGTGCCAGCAGGTTGGAAGGCGGGACCGATGGCTACACCTTC
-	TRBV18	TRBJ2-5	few	CASSPGPKETQYF	TGTGCCAGCTCACCGGGACCTAAAGAGACCCAGTACTTC
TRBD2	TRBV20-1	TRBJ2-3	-	CSAKGTSGRADTQYF	TGCAGTGCCAAAGGGACTAGCGGGAGAGCGGATACGCAGTATTTT
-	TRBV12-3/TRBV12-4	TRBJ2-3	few	CASSFRLDGRSTDTQYF	TGTGCCAGCAGTTTTCGTCTCGACGGGAGAAGCACAGATACGCAGTATTTT
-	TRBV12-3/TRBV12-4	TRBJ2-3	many	CASSFTSWGDTQYF	TGTGCCAGCAGTTTCACTAGCTGGGGAGATACGCAGTATTTT
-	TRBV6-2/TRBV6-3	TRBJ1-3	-	CASTSPGGRDGNTIYF	TGTGCCAGCACGTCCCCGGGGGGGCGCGATGGAAACACCATATATTTT
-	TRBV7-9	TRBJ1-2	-	CASTHGRGGDYGYTF	TGTGCCAGCACCCACGGACGCGGCGGCGACTATGGCTACACCTTC
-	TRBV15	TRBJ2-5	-	CATSPGDSVEETQYF	TGTGCCACCAGCCCCGGTGACAGTGTGGAAGAGACCCAGTACTTC
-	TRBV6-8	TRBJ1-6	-	CASPVPNNSPLHF	TGTGCCAGCCCTGTTCCGAATAATTCACCCCTCCACTTT
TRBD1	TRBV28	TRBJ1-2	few	CASSWGTGDIYGYTF	TGTGCCAGCAGTTGGGGGACAGGGGACATCTATGGCTACACCTTC
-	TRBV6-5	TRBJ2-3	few	CASTNFPGDTQYF	TGTGCCAGCACCAATTTTCCAGGGGATACGCAGTATTTT
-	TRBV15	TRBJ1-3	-	CATSRAGTSLGNTIYF	TGTGCCACCAGCAGAGCCGGGACCTCTCTCGGGAACACCATATATTTT
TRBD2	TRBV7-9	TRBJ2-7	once	CASSLVAGGADEQYF	TGTGCCAGCAGCTTAGTGGCGGGAGGGGCAGACGAGCAGTACTTC
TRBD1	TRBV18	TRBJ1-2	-	CASSITGEGYTF	TGTGCCAGCTCAATCACAGGGGAAGGCTACACCTTC
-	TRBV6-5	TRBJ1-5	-	CASSYGGAGGQPQHF	TGTGCCAGCAGTTACGGGGGGGCCGGCGGTCAGCCCCAGCATTTT
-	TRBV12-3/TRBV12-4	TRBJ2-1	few	CASRTLGANNEQFF	TGTGCCAGCAGGACCTTGGGGGCCAACAATGAGCAGTTCTTC
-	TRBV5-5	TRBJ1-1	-	CASSWDLAEAFF	TGTGCCAGCAGCTGGGATTTGGCTGAAGCTTTCTTT
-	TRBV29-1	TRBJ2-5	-	CSPLMGAETQYF	TGCAGCCCGCTAATGGGAGCAGAGACCCAGTACTTC
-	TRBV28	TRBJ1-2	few	CASSLPGGLANYGYTF	TGTGCCAGCAGCTTGCCTGGGGGGTTGGCTAACTATGGCTACACCTTC
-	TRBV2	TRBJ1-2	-	CASSGRGPRYGYTF	TGTGCCAGCAGTGGACGGGGGCCGCGGTATGGCTACACCTTC
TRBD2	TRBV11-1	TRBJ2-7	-	CASSSGLAGEITYEQYF	TGTGCCAGCAGCTCGGGACTAGCGGGAGAAATCACTTACGAGCAGTACTTC
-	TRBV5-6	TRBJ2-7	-	CASSSGTGLTLYEQYF	TGTGCCAGCAGCTCGGGGACGGGATTGACACTCTACGAGCAGTACTTC
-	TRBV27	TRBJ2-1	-	CASSLDSLSYNEQFF	TGTGCCAGCAGCCTGGACAGCTTGTCCTACAATGAGCAGTTCTTC
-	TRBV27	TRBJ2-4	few	CASSLSLSNFIAKNIQYF	TGTGCCAGCAGTTTATCCCTGTCGAACTTTATAGCCAAAAACATTCAGTACTTC
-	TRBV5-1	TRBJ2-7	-	CASSLEQAEQYF	TGCGCCAGCAGCTTGGAACAGGCCGAGCAGTACTTC
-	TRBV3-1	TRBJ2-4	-	CASSRPIQPNIQYF	TGTGCCAGCAGCCGGCCAATACAACCAAACATTCAGTACTTC
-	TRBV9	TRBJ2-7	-	CASSSPSGGAASYEQYF	TGTGCCAGCAGCTCCCCATCCGGCGGGGCGGCCTCCTACGAGCAGTACTTC
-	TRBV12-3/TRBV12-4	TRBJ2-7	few	CASSPTSFYEQYF	TGTGCCAGCAGCCCGACTAGTTTCTACGAGCAGTACTTC
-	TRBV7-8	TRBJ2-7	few	CASSLALGAGKDEQYF	TGTGCCAGCAGCTTAGCTCTTGGGGCTGGTAAGGACGAGCAGTACTTC
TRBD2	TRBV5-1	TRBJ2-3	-	CASSSSGDSADTQYF	TGCGCCAGCAGCTCTAGCGGGGATAGCGCAGATACGCAGTATTTT
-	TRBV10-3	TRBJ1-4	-	CAISAGVVRRPGINEKLFF	TGTGCCATCAGTGCTGGTGTTGTGCGGCGGCCCGGGATCAATGAAAAACTGTTTTTT
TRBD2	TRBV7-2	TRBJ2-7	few	CASSAGLAGDFSYEQYF	TGTGCCAGCAGCGCGGGACTAGCGGGGGACTTCTCCTACGAGCAGTACTTC
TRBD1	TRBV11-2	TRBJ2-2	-	CASSSRQGDTGELFF	TGTGCCAGCAGCTCTAGGCAGGGGGACACCGGGGAGCTGTTTTTT
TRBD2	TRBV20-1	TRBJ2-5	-	CSASRPSGRRDQETQYF	TGCAGTGCTAGTCGCCCTAGCGGGAGGAGGGACCAAGAGACCCAGTACTTC
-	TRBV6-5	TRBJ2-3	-	CASSYSTARDTQYF	TGTGCCAGCAGTTACTCGACGGCCCGGGATACGCAGTATTTT
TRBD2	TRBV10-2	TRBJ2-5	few	CASSESGRAETQYF	TGCGCCAGCAGTGAGAGCGGGAGGGCGGAGACCCAGTACTTC
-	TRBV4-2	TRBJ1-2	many	CASSQESRGDYGYTF	TGTGCCAGCAGCCAAGAGTCGCGCGGGGACTATGGCTACACCTTC